Following are 29 T cell receptor beta chains from one sample sequenced in a study of shared clonotypes between healthy human individuals. The protocol was immunoSEQ multiplex PCR, while the TCRdb copy is restricted to in-frame clones and leaves out a portion. The sample lists 110,000 or so clones, around 71% occurring once. The sequencing sample was made of memory CD8+ T cells sorted from blood. Noted subset: CD45RO+ cells pooled with CCR7-negative TemRA cells. These TCRs come from a woman aged 25 to 45 in good health.

The rearrangement uses TRBV5-1 and TRBJ2-7; D not resolved. The V gene's germline CDR1 is SGHRS and CDR2 YFSETQ. Between the trimmed V and J ends, which lost 0 bases and 0 bases, there was a span of 10 bases. CDR3 length: 15 residues. CDR3 in amino acids: CASSLGGFNSYEQYF. CDR3 bases: TGCGCCAGCAGCTTGGGCGGATTCAACTCCTACGAGCAGTACTTC.

This rearrangement joins TRBV13 to TRBJ2-7; 9 bases are shared with TRBD2. This CDR3 is 16 amino acids long. Germline CDR1 PRHDT, CDR2 FYEKMQ (reference sequence). The V gene end was trimmed by 4 bases and the J gene end by 1 base; junction bases not matched to a gene: 8. The CDR3 sequence is CASSSNGGRDSYEQYF. CDR3 DNA: TGTGCCAGCAGCTCCAACGGCGGGAGGGATTCCTACGAGCAGTACTTC.

The CDR3 region is CASSFDISGANVLTF. CDR3 DNA: TGTGCCAGCAGTTTTGACATCTCTGGGGCCAACGTCCTGACTTTC. This chain links TRBV28 with TRBJ2-6; no reliable D call. The germline V gene has CDR1 MDHEN and CDR2 SYDVKM. Trimming removed 3 bases at V and 0 bases at J, with 6 bases between. The CDR3 runs to 15 residues.

This clone qualifies as medium-sized. This rearrangement joins TRBV5-6 to TRBJ1-5; D not resolved. Germline-derived CDR1 and CDR2 are SGHDT and YYEEEE. The CDR3 totals 14 residues. V lost 2 bases and J lost 1, with 7 bases in between. CDR3 in DNA: TGTGCCAGCAGCTTAAGGGCGAGCAATCAGCCCCAGCATTTT. This codes for CASSLRASNQPQHF.

This clone came up once. V and J are TRBV10-1 and TRBJ2-7, with D perhaps TRBD1 or TRBD2 (6 bases each). Germline CDR1 reads WNHNN; CDR2 reads SYGVQD (reference sequence). The V end was cut by 3 bases, the J end by 4 bases, with 16 bases between. The CDR3 has 15 amino acids. CDR3 protein: CASSEIPGAGYEQYF. CDR3 DNA sequence: TGCGCCAGCAGTGAAATTCCAGGGGCGGGGTACGAGCAGTACTTC.

This rearrangement joins TRBV29-1 to TRBJ2-1; D is perhaps TRBD1 or TRBD2 (5 bases each). The CDR3 covers 16 residues. Looked up from germline, CDR1 is SQVTM and CDR2 is ANQGSEA. V was shortened by 0 bases and J by 5 bases, with 17 bases between the two germline ends. In nucleotides, the CDR3 is TGCAGCGTTGAAGATATGTTTGAGGGGACCGACAATGAGCAGTTCTTC. Translated: CSVEDMFEGTDNEQFF.

As DNA, the CDR3 is TGTGCCAGCAGCCCGGGGACTAGCGGGAGGGCCTCCCAAGAGACCCAGTACTTC. Residues: CASSPGTSGRASQETQYF. The genes are TRBV5-4 and TRBJ2-5; TRBD2 agrees at 16 bases. From germline, CDR1 is SGHNT and CDR2 YYREEE (reference sequence). The CDR3 loop spans 18 amino acids. The J segment lost 1 base and the V segment lost 4 bases, leaving 7 bases of the junction unmatched.

The CDR3 loop reads CASSPAADNEQFF. The CDR3 DNA is TGTGCCAGCAGCCCTGCTGCTGACAATGAGCAGTTCTTC. V gene TRBV5-4 combines with J gene TRBJ2-1; D is uncertain. The V end was cut by 4 bases, the J end by 5 bases, with 10 bases between. The CDR3 length is 13 residues. The V gene's germline CDR1 is SGHNT and CDR2 YYREEE (reference sequence).

The chain has TRBV20-1 and TRBJ1-1; D perhaps matches TRBD1 (5 bases). The CDR3 extends over 10 amino acids. The germline V gene has CDR1 DFQATT and CDR2 SNEGSKA (reference sequence). V shed 3 bases and J shed 8 bases, with 7 bases lying between them. The CDR3 spells CSASRGEAFF. CDR3 bases: TGCAGTGCTAGTCGGGGGGAAGCTTTCTTT.

This rearrangement joins TRBV29-1 to TRBJ1-1, with a tentative D call TRBD1 (6 bases). This CDR3 has 15 amino acids. In germline, CDR1 is SQVTM, CDR2 ANQGSEA. The V and J ends lost 5 bases and 1 base respectively, with 17 bases between them. The CDR3 DNA sequence: TGCAGCGTTCCTTCCGGCAGGGGATGGAACACTGAAGCTTTCTTT. It codes for CSVPSGRGWNTEAFF.

J is TRBJ2-2 and V is TRBV5-1; D might be TRBD1 or TRBD2, each matching 5 bases. Trimming removed 1 base from V and 7 bases from J, with 11 bases in between. Germline values: CDR1 SGHRS, CDR2 YFSETQ. CDR3 length: 14 amino acids. For the CDR3, the DNA is TGCGCCAGCAGCTTGTCCGGGGCCATCGGGGAGCTGTTTTTT. Its translation: CASSLSGAIGELFF.

This clone was seen once. This chain connects TRBV19 to TRBJ2-3; TRBD2 matches at 10 bases. The CDR3 length is 16 residues. Trimming took 3 bases from V and 5 from J; bases not matched to a gene: 8. CDR1 is LNHDA and CDR2 is SQIVND in the germline V gene (reference sequence). In nucleotides, the CDR3 is TGTGCCAGTAGTATTTACCGGCTAGCGGGAGTAGATACGCAGTATTTT. Translated: CASSIYRLAGVDTQYF.

This clone was counted a single time. This chain links TRBV4-1 with TRBJ1-4; TRBD1 is a possible D gene (5 bases). CDR1 is MGHRA and CDR2 is YSYEKL in the germline V gene. The CDR3 extends over 15 amino acids. V lost 3 bases and J 1 base, leaving 9 bases between the germline ends. CDR3: CASSQGGLTNEKLFF. Written as DNA, the CDR3 is TGCGCCAGCAGCCAGGGGGGTTTAACTAATGAAAAACTGTTTTTT.

This clone was found many times. J is TRBJ2-7 and V is TRBV27, with D tentatively TRBD2 (5 bases). Per germline, CDR1 MNHEY and CDR2 SMNVEV (reference sequence). This CDR3 comprises 13 residues. Trimming took off 4 bases at V and 7 bases at J, with 14 bases between the two ends. CDR3 sequence (DNA): TGTGCCAGCAGTTCCGGACTTCTCGGGGAGCAGTACTTC. Residues: CASSSGLLGEQYF.

The genes are TRBV6-1 and TRBJ1-6, with TRBD1 identical over 7 bases. V shed 6 bases and J 10 bases; nucleotides not matched to a gene: 9. CDR3 length: 14 residues. Germline loops: CDR1 MNHNS, CDR2 SASEGT. DNA of the CDR3: TGTGCCAGCAGGGGGACAGCGGGATTGTCACCCCTCCACTTT. It codes for CASRGTAGLSPLHF.

This clone was found once. The rearrangement joins TRBV5-1 to TRBJ2-3, with a tentative D call TRBD1 (6 bases). Germline loops: CDR1 SGHRS, CDR2 YFSETQ. With 8 bases removed from V and 6 bases from J, the gap between germline ends came to 16 bases. CDR3 size: 13 residues. CDR3 in DNA: TGCGCCAGTCAGGGGTCCAGGAGGGATACGCAGTATTTT. Protein: CASQGSRRDTQYF. The full variable domain, with the rest looked up from reference TRBV5-1 and TRBJ2-3, is KAGVTQTPRYLIKTRGQQVTLSCSPISGHRSVSWYQQTPGQGLQFLFEYFSETQRNKGNFPGRFSGRQFSNSRSEMNVSTLELGDSALYLCASQGSRRDTQYFGPGTRLTVL.

This chain connects TRBV13 to TRBJ2-5; 10 nucleotides line up with TRBD2. The CDR3 consists of 19 residues. Germline CDR1 reads PRHDT; CDR2 reads FYEKMQ (reference sequence). V was clipped by 2 bases and J by 5 bases; unmatched bases: 17. CDR3 loop: CASSLSPVLAGVGDETQYF. CDR3 in DNA: TGTGCCAGCAGCTTAAGCCCGGTGCTAGCGGGAGTTGGGGATGAGACCCAGTACTTC.

This clone was found a few times. The V gene is TRBV6-1, the J gene TRBJ2-7; TRBD1 matches at 7 bases. V was clipped by 4 bases and J by 4 bases; unmatched bases: 1. CDR3 length: 12 amino acids. Germline CDR1 MNHNS, CDR2 SASEGT. CDR3 bases: TGTGCCAGCAGTGGGGACAGTTACGAGCAGTACTTC. Encoded protein: CASSGDSYEQYF.

The chain links TRBV5-6 to TRBJ2-7, with 9 nucleotides matching TRBD1. The trim removed 2 bases at V and 7 bases at J, leaving 7 bases unmatched. The CDR3 loop spans 14 amino acids. The V gene's germline CDR1 is SGHDT and CDR2 YYEEEE. CDR3 region: CASSFRGTGREQYF. The CDR3, as DNA: TGTGCCAGCAGCTTCCGGGGGACAGGGAGAGAGCAGTACTTC.

This chain links TRBV4-1 with TRBJ1-2, with 9 bases matching TRBD1. The V gene's germline CDR1 is MGHRA and CDR2 YSYEKL. The CDR3 length is 17 residues. V trimming: 0 bases; J trimming: 6 bases; junction bases outside the gene matches: 11. In DNA, the CDR3 is TGCGCCAGCAGCCAAGACCCTGGGACAGGGACTTTTAATGGCTACACCTTC. This encodes CASSQDPGTGTFNGYTF.

The V gene is TRBV4-1, the J gene TRBJ1-5; D unclear. V dropped 4 bases and J dropped 4 bases, with 5 bases sitting between them. The V gene's germline CDR1 is MGHRA and CDR2 YSYEKL. The CDR3 has 12 residues. CDR3 amino acids: CASSLPNQPQHF. The CDR3 DNA sequence: TGCGCCAGCAGCCTACCAAATCAGCCCCAGCATTTT.

The rearrangement uses TRBV7-8 and TRBJ2-7, with 8 nucleotides matching TRBD1. The CDR3 runs to 13 residues. The J segment lost 6 bases and the V segment lost 6 bases, leaving 7 bases of the junction unmatched. Germline-derived CDR1 and CDR2 are SGHVS and FQNEAQ. The CDR3 sequence: CASSGQGATEQYF. CDR3 coding DNA: TGTGCCAGCAGTGGGCAGGGGGCGACCGAGCAGTACTTC.

The chain carries TRBV29-1 and TRBJ2-7, with D possibly TRBD2 on 7 matching bases. This CDR3 has 13 amino acids. V was shortened by 0 bases and J by 6 bases, with 12 bases between the two germline ends. The germline CDR1 and CDR2 sequences are SQVTM and ANQGSEA. The CDR3 sequence: CSVEDRGAREQYF. DNA for the CDR3: TGCAGCGTTGAAGATCGGGGGGCCCGCGAGCAGTACTTC.

This chain uses TRBV6-7 with TRBJ2-2; a weak D match, TRBD2 (6 bases). TRBV6-7 is identified as an open reading frame with a role that is uncertain. The CDR3 sequence is 19 residues long. Deletions cut 2 bases from V and 6 bases from J, with 25 bases between. The CDR3 region is CASSYRASEKPTEPGELFF. CDR3 DNA sequence: TGTGCCAGCAGTTACAGGGCTAGCGAAAAACCAACCGAACCCGGGGAGCTGTTTTTT.

J is TRBJ2-1 and V is TRBV7-9, with D hard to call. CDR1 is SEHNR, CDR2 FQNEAQ, per germline (reference sequence). V shed 1 base and J shed 8 bases, with 3 bases lying between them. The CDR3 consists of 11 residues. The DNA for the CDR3 is TGTGCCAGCAGCTTAGGGGATGAGCAGTTCTTC. Amino acids: CASSLGDEQFF. Complete variable domain (other parts from reference TRBV7-9 and TRBJ2-1): DTGVSQNPRHKITKRGQNVTFRCDPISEHNRLYWYRQTLGQGPEFLTYFQNEAQLEKSRLLSDRFSAERPKGSFSTLEIQRTEQGDSAMYLCASSLGDEQFFGPGTRLTVL.

The chain couples TRBV7-9 to TRBJ2-7; D remains unclear. Germline V gene data show CDR1 as SEHNR and CDR2 as FQNEAQ (reference sequence). V lost 6 bases, J lost 2 bases, and 14 bases lay in between. The CDR3 runs to 14 residues. The CDR3 loop is CASSHRYRTYEQYF. The CDR3 region has the DNA TGTGCCAGCAGTCACCGATACAGAACCTACGAGCAGTACTTC.

This chain uses TRBV5-1 with TRBJ1-2, with 8 bases matching TRBD1. The CDR3 extends over 13 amino acids. Germline V CDR1 and CDR2: SGHRS, YFSETQ. Germline trimming cut 7 bases from V and 3 bases from J; bases unmatched to any gene: 5. CDR3 in amino acids: CASRSDRDYGYTF. As DNA, the CDR3 is TGCGCCAGCCGATCGGACAGGGACTATGGCTACACCTTC.

This clone has only a few counts. The J gene is TRBJ2-7, the V gene TRBV15; D gene ambiguous. Germline assignment: CDR1 LNHNV and CDR2 YYDKDF (reference sequence). CDR3 length: 15 amino acids. Trimming removed 0 bases at V and 0 bases at J, with 9 bases between. The CDR3 region has the DNA TGTGCCACCAGCAGAGATTTTGGCGGCTCCTACGAGCAGTACTTC. This sequence encodes CATSRDFGGSYEQYF. The whole variable domain, filled in from reference TRBV15 and TRBJ2-7, reads DAMVIQNPRYQVTQFGKPVTLSCSQTLNHNVMYWYQQKSSQAPKLLFHYYDKDFNNEADTPDNFQSRRPNTSFCFLDIRSPGLGDTAMYLCATSRDFGGSYEQYFGPGTRLTVT.

The V and J genes are TRBV2 and TRBJ1-5, with D maybe TRBD1 (5 bases). CDR1 is SNHLY, CDR2 FYNNEI, per germline. Trimming pared 3 bases from V and 7 bases from J, leaving 10 bases between. The CDR3 has 13 residues. DNA for the CDR3: TGTGCCAGCAGTGATCTTGGGGGGCAGCCCCAGCATTTT. This translates into CASSDLGGQPQHF.